The entry below gives a single T cell receptor beta chain sequence along with its context. The V and J ends lost 4 bases and 1 base respectively, with 11 bases between them. From germline, CDR1 is SGHRS and CDR2 YFSETQ. The CDR3 consists of 14 residues. This sample is part of a study of T-cell memory formation after mild COVID-19. TCRdb re-analysed the 5' RACE reads in MiXCR, keeping a single row per CDR3 protein. Altogether roughly 400,000 distinct CDR3 sequences are present, 16% being singletons, with the ten largest covering 20% to 25%. The receptor comes from a man aged 18 to 30 who had mild COVID-19 (a few samples of this study predate the infection). Cell type and time point are not known. The sequenced sample was PBMCs or a T cell subset sorted from them (not recorded which). The genes are TRBV5-1 and TRBJ1-1; possible D gene TRBD1, 5 bases. CDR3 sequence: CASSPSGTNTEAFF. The CDR3 DNA reads as TGCGCCAGCAGCCCGTCGGGGACGAACACTGAAGCTTTCTTT. Looking up the rest from reference TRBV5-1 and TRBJ1-1 gives the full variable domain: KAGVTQTPRYLIKTRGQQVTLSCSPISGHRSVSWYQQTPGQGLQFLFEYFSETQRNKGNFPGRFSGRQFSNSRSEMNVSTLELGDSALYLCASSPSGTNTEAFFGQGTRLTVV.